This T cell receptor beta chain was identified during a study of CXCR3-negative and CXCR3-positive naive CD8 T cells. TRB cDNA libraries were made by UMI-labeled 5' RACE. For each CDR3 protein, TCRdb gives one entry from its re-call of the 5' RACE reads, without DNA. Its table lists 100,000 to 150,000 distinct CDR3 sequences. The length of the CDR3 is 14 residues. From germline, CDR1 is SQVTM and CDR2 ANQGSEA. This TCR was sampled from a human donor in good health. Some clones in this sample may be carry-over from other donors' samples. The sequencing input was naive CXCR3- CD8+ T cells from blood. As for subset: CD45RO-CCR7+CD27+CD95- naive CD8+ T cells lacking CXCR3 (TNR3-). V is TRBV29-1 and J is TRBJ1-2; TCRdb's D gene call, TRBD1, goes unchecked for lack of DNA. The CDR3 region is CSVEDRAGGDGYTF. Full variable domain (remainder filled in from reference TRBV29-1 and TRBJ1-2): SAVISQKPSRDICQRGTSLTIQCQVDSQVTMMFWYRQQPGQSLTLIATANQGSEATYESGFVIDKFPISRPNLTFSTLTVSNMSPEDSSIYLCSVEDRAGGDGYTFGSGTRLTVV.